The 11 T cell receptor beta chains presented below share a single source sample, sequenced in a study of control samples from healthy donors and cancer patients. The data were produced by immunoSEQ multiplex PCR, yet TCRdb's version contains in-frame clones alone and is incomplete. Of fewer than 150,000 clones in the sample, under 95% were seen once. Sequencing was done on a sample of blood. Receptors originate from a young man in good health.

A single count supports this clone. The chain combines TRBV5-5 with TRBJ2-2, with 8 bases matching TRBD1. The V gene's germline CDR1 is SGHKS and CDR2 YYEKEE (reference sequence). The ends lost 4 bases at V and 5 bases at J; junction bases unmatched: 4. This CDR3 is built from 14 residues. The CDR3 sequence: CASSRTGKTGELFF. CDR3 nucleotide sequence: TGTGCCAGCAGCCGGACAGGGAAGACCGGGGAGCTGTTTTTT.

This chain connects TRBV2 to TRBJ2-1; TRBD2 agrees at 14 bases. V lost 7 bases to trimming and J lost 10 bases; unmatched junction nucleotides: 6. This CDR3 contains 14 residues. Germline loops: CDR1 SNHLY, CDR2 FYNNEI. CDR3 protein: CASTTGLAGGEQFF. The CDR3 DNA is TGTGCCAGCACCACAGGACTAGCGGGGGGAGAGCAGTTCTTC.

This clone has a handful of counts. For the CDR3, the DNA is TGTGCCAGCAGCTCTGGGGGCTCCTACAATGAGCAGTTCTTC. Translated, it gives CASSSGGSYNEQFF. The chain carries TRBV27 and TRBJ2-1; D assignment may be TRBD1 or TRBD2 (5 bases each). Between the trimmed V and J ends, which lost 6 bases and 0 bases, there was a span of 9 bases. The CDR3 is made up of 14 amino acids. Germline V gene sequence: CDR1 MNHEY, CDR2 SMNVEV (reference sequence).

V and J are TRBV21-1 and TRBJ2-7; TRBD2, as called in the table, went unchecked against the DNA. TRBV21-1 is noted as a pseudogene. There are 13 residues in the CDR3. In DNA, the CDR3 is TGTGCCAGCAGCAAATGTAGCTCCTACGAGCAGTACTTC. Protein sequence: CASSKCSSYEQYF.

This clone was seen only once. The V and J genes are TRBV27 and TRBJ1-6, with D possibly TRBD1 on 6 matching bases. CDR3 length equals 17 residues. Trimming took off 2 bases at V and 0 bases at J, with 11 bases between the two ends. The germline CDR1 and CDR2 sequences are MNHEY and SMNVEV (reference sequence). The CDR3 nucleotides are TGTGCCAGCAGTTTACGGGGGCCTAGCTCCTATAATTCACCCCTCCACTTT. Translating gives CASSLRGPSSYNSPLHF.

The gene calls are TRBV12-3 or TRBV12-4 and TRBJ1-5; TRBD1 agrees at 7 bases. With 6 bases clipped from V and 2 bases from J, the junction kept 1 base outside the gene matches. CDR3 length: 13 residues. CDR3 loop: CASSDRGNQPQHF. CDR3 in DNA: TGTGCCAGCAGCGACAGGGGCAATCAGCCCCAGCATTTT.

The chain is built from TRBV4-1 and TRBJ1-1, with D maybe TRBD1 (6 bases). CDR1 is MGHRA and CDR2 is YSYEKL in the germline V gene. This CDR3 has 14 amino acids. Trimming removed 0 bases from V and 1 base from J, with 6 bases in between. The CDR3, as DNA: TGCGCCAGCAGCCAAGAGACAGGGAACACTGAAGCTTTCTTT. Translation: CASSQETGNTEAFF.

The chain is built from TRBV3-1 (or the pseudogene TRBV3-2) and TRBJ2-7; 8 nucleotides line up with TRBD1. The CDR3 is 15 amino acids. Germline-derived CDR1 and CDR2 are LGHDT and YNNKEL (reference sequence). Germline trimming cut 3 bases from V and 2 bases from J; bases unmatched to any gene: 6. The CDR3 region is CASSQEPGQAYEQYF. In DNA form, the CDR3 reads TGTGCCAGCAGCCAGGAACCGGGACAGGCCTACGAGCAGTACTTC.

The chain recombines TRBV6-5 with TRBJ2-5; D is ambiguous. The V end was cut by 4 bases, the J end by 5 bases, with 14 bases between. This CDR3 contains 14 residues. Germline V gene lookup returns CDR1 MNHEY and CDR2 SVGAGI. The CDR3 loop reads CASSSSRGKETQYF. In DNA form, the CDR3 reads TGTGCCAGCAGTTCCTCCCGCGGCAAGGAGACCCAGTACTTC.

DNA of the CDR3: TGCGCCAGCAGCCAAGGGGGGCTGCCTCAGCCCCAGCATTTT. Its protein is CASSQGGLPQPQHF. The J gene is TRBJ1-5, the V gene TRBV4-1; D is possibly TRBD1 (6 bases). The V end lost 1 base, the J end lost 6 bases, and 10 bases lay between the germline ends. The CDR3 sequence is 14 residues long. CDR1 and CDR2 (germline): MGHRA, YSYEKL.

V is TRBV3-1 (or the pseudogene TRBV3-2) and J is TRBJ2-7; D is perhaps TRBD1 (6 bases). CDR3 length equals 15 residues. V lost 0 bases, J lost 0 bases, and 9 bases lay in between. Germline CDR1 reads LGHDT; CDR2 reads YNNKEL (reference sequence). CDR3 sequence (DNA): TGTGCCAGCAGCCAAGATACAGGGAGCTCCTACGAGCAGTACTTC. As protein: CASSQDTGSSYEQYF.